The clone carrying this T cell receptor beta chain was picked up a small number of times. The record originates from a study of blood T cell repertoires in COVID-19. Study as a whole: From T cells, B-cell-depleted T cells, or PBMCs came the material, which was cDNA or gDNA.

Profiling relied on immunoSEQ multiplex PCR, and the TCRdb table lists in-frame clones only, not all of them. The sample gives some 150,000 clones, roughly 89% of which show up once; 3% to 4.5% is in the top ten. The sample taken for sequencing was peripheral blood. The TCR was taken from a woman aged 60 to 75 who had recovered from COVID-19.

CDR3 sequence reads: CASSRALGTGNYEQYF. The CDR3 coding sequence is TGCGCCAGCAGCAGAGCGCTGGGGACAGGGAACTACGAGCAGTACTTC. The J gene is TRBJ2-7, the V gene TRBV5-1, with 9 positions matching TRBD1. The CDR3 loop spans 16 amino acids. J lost 3 bases, V lost 4 bases, and 11 bases had no gene match. Germline V gene lookup returns CDR1 SGHRS and CDR2 YFSETQ.